These 17 T cell receptor beta chains came from one sample sequenced in a study of response to subunit inactivated influenza vaccine. TCRdb called the RT-PCR reads again in MiXCR, with one record for every CDR3 protein. In the table there are around 600,000 distinct CDR3 sequences, about 11% of which are singletons. The sample was also linked to a second study, of T cells expressing NK-cell markers. As that report states: TCR beta cDNA was generated via 5'RACE template switching incorporating UMIs.

Here the sequenced sample was PBMCs from blood, taken on the day of vaccination. Receptors were obtained from a man aged 50 or older who received an inactivated influenza vaccine.

This clonotype was recorded a few times. The chain couples TRBV7-2 to TRBJ1-3; weak D call: TRBD1 (6 bases). Trimming pared 4 bases from V and 1 base from J, leaving 8 bases between. CDR1 SGHTA and CDR2 FQGNSA come from the germline V gene. This CDR3 spans 14 amino acids. The CDR3 DNA sequence: TGTGCCAGCAGCTGGGGACATTCTGGAAACACCATATATTTT. Amino acid sequence: CASSWGHSGNTIYF.

Many counts were recorded for this clonotype. The CDR3 is CASSFAKSYEQYF. CDR3 in DNA: TGTGCCAGCAGTTTTGCTAAATCCTACGAGCAGTACTTC. The rearrangement uses TRBV28 and TRBJ2-7; no clear D gene. This CDR3 region has 13 residues. Deletions cut 3 bases from V and 1 base from J, with 7 bases between. In germline, CDR1 is MDHEN, CDR2 SYDVKM.

In this sample, this clonotype turned up a few times. The rearrangement uses TRBV20-1 and TRBJ2-4; the D gene is possibly TRBD2 (7 bases). V gave up 6 bases and J gave up 3 bases, with 12 bases separating them. Per the germline V gene, CDR1 is DFQATT and CDR2 is SNEGSKA (reference sequence). This CDR3 is built from 13 residues. CDR3 coding DNA: TGCAGTGCCCGGGGGGCGGGCAAAAACATTCAGTACTTC. Its protein product is CSARGAGKNIQYF.

This clonotype was detected only a few times. The rearrangement links TRBV2 to TRBJ2-2; 8 bases map to TRBD1. CDR1 is SNHLY and CDR2 is FYNNEI in the germline V gene. J was trimmed by 4 bases and V by 3 bases; bases with no gene match: 4. CDR3 length: 15 amino acids. CDR3 nucleotide sequence: TGTGCCAGCAGTGAGGGACAGGCCGGCACCGGGGAGCTGTTTTTT. This translates into CASSEGQAGTGELFF.

This clonotype has a count of ten or more. J is TRBJ2-7 and V is TRBV9; the match to TRBD2 covers 15 bases. This CDR3 has 15 residues. Trimming cost V 4 bases and J 4 bases; bases outside gene matches: 3. Germline CDR1 SGDLS, CDR2 YYNGEE. The CDR3 spells CASSTGLAGGYEQYF. The CDR3 coding sequence is TGTGCCAGCAGCACCGGACTAGCGGGAGGGTACGAGCAGTACTTC.

This clonotype appeared a few times. The chain recombines TRBV5-1 with TRBJ2-3; D not certain. V was pared by 0 bases and J by 6 bases, with 14 bases between. There are 15 residues in the CDR3. The germline V gene encodes CDR1 SGHRS and CDR2 YFSETQ. The CDR3 loop reads CASSLDGSPSDTQYF. The CDR3 coding sequence is TGCGCCAGCAGCTTGGACGGCTCCCCGAGTGATACGCAGTATTTT.

This clonotype showed up just a few times. V is TRBV29-1 and J is TRBJ2-1, with D perhaps matching TRBD1 or TRBD2 (6 bases each). With 6 bases removed from V and 0 bases from J, the gap between germline ends came to 24 bases. The CDR3 covers 18 residues. CDR1 SQVTM and CDR2 ANQGSEA come from the germline V gene. This CDR3 is CSVNPRGLSASSYNEQFF. The CDR3 DNA is TGCAGCGTCAACCCCCGGGGGCTGTCCGCTAGCTCCTACAATGAGCAGTTCTTC.

This clonotype was picked up many times. The rearrangement uses TRBV28 and TRBJ1-3; 7 positions agree with TRBD1. V shed 1 base and J 3 bases; nucleotides not matched to a gene: 0. There are 14 residues in the CDR3. Germline CDR1 and CDR2: MDHEN and SYDVKM. In DNA, the CDR3 is TGTGCCAGCAGTTTATCAGGGGGTGGAAACACCATATATTTT. Translating it yields CASSLSGGGNTIYF. The whole variable domain, remainder taken from reference TRBV28 and TRBJ1-3, is DVKVTQSSRYLVKRTGEKVFLECVQDMDHENMFWYRQDPGLGLRLIYFSYDVKMKEKGDIPEGYSVSREKKERFSLILESASTNQTSMYLCASSLSGGGNTIYFGEGSWLTVV.

The chain links TRBV7-2 to TRBJ2-3, with D possibly being TRBD2 (5 bases). Germline CDR1 is SGHTA and CDR2 is FQGNSA. The CDR3 extends over 17 amino acids. Trimming shortened V by 5 bases and J by 0 bases, and 18 bases separated the two germline ends. CDR3 loop: CASSPRRSGWSTDTQYF. Written as DNA, the CDR3 is TGTGCCAGCAGCCCGCGGAGGTCGGGGTGGAGCACAGATACGCAGTATTTT.

This clonotype was recorded a few times. The rearrangement joins TRBV12-3 or TRBV12-4 to TRBJ1-5; 7 bases fit TRBD1. This CDR3 contains 14 residues. V was pared by 6 bases and J by 5 bases, with 7 bases of the junction left unmatched. This CDR3 is CASSQDRADQPQHF. CDR3 DNA: TGTGCCAGCAGCCAAGACAGGGCGGATCAGCCCCAGCATTTT.

The chain has TRBV12-3 or TRBV12-4 and TRBJ1-5, with D hard to call. V was pared by 5 bases and J by 4 bases, with 9 bases between. The CDR3 length is 13 residues. The CDR3 coding sequence is TGTGCCAGCAGTAATACAAGGAATCAGCCCCAGCATTTT. Amino acid sequence: CASSNTRNQPQHF.

This chain uses TRBV29-1 with TRBJ2-1; tentative D call: TRBD2 (5 bases). V lost 7 bases and J lost 8, with 21 bases in between. The CDR3 sequence is 14 residues long. Germline loops: CDR1 SQVTM, CDR2 ANQGSEA. CDR3 DNA sequence: TGCAGCGCCTCCGGTAGCGCCCGTTTCTATGAGCAGTTCTTC. It codes for CSASGSARFYEQFF.

The chain couples TRBV24-1 to TRBJ2-1, with TRBD2 matching 10 bases. The CDR3 is 18 amino acids. V lost 2 bases and J lost 4; bases outside the gene matches: 10. Per germline, CDR1 KGHDR and CDR2 SFDVKD. The DNA of the CDR3 is TGTGCCACCAGTGATTCTTTACTAGCGGGACTCGGGTACAATGAGCAGTTCTTC. This encodes CATSDSLLAGLGYNEQFF.

CDR3 region: CASSLLEQGPHEQYF. For the CDR3, the DNA is TGTGCCAGCAGCTTGTTGGAGCAGGGGCCCCACGAGCAGTACTTC. This rearrangement joins TRBV5-5 to TRBJ2-7, with D perhaps TRBD1 (6 bases). V lost 1 base and J 5 bases, leaving 16 bases between the germline ends. This CDR3 spans 15 amino acids. Germline CDR1 is SGHKS and CDR2 is YYEKEE (reference sequence).

In its sample, this clonotype was seen a few times. The V call is TRBV7-9, the J call TRBJ1-1; D unclear. V gave up 2 bases and J gave up 6 bases, with 16 bases separating them. The CDR3 has 15 residues. Germline V gene data show CDR1 as SEHNR and CDR2 as FQNEAQ (reference sequence). The CDR3 bases are TGTGCCAGCAGCTTACAGCTTGGCACAACCGCTGAAGCTTTCTTT. It codes for CASSLQLGTTAEAFF.

This clonotype was seen many times. The genes are TRBV10-3 and TRBJ1-1; no clear D. V gave up 3 bases and J gave up 1 base, with 6 bases separating them. The V gene's germline CDR1 is ENHRY and CDR2 SYGVKD. This CDR3 is built from 13 residues. CDR3 sequence (DNA): TGTGCCATCAGTGATGGGAGGAACACTGAAGCTTTCTTT. Protein sequence: CAISDGRNTEAFF.

In this sample, this clonotype turned up a few times. The rearrangement joins TRBV7-2 to TRBJ2-5; TRBD2 agrees at 11 bases. The CDR3 totals 14 residues. V shed 3 bases, J shed 3 bases, and the junction held 0 bases outside the gene matches. Germline values: CDR1 SGHTA, CDR2 FQGNSA. CDR3 residues: CASSLTSGEETQYF. The CDR3 DNA reads TGTGCCAGCAGCTTGACTAGCGGGGAAGAGACCCAGTACTTC.